This T cell receptor beta chain is drawn from a study of T cell repertoires in cytomegalovirus infection (dated by TCRdb to the late 2010s). Regarding the complete study: Peptide stimulations targeted recently identified HLA-C-restricted CMV epitopes, whose presentation resists viral immunomodulation, together with well-studied HLA-B-restricted epitopes. Because public TCR beta signatures pointed to carriage of CMV infection together with the matching HLA type, the HLA type of each donor mattered for the analysis.

Per the germline V gene, KGHSH is the CDR1 and LQKENI is the CDR2. V is cut back by 10 bases and J by 7 bases, with 8 bases in the junction unmatched. Spanning cysteine to phenylalanine, the CDR3 consists of 13 amino acids. Only the CDR3 DNA is retained, 39 bases long and in frame from the first base. Broad study findings and their caveats: The ex vivo response was dominated by HLA-C-restricted CMV-specific TCR beta clonotypes, which also provided the single most frequent clonotype in two of eight donors. Carriers of CMV infection plus the relevant HLA type were discriminated by the cumulative frequency of public TCR beta family members in the study cohort and in an independent roughly 320-donor cohort.

The data were produced on an Illumina HiSeq 1500. TCRdb redid the processing of the public reads, applying fastp at Q25 and MiXCR, and retained in-frame beta chains. For every CDR3 protein sequence, its rows merge into one entry that carries the most common genes and DNA. The table for this sample lists about 920,000 distinct CDR3 sequences; around 29% of them were counted only once. Over 12% of the sample belongs to the ten largest clones. This specimen's treatment or condition label, interpreted: in vitro stimulation with specific CMV peptide epitopes to enrich CMV-specific T cells. There are a few counts of this clonotype. Its antigen has not been determined. No per-base quality is available; no much larger clone lies one base away.

The receptor comes from a human donor in good health (CMV status not recorded). Some clones in this sample may be carry-over from other donors' samples. Sample: cultured CD8+ T cells from PBMCs, taken from culture after CMV antigen stimulation. The rearrangement combines TRBV18 with TRBJ2-1; 9 middle bases align to TRBD2. The DNA sequence follows: TGTGCCACCCTGGCGGGGGGGAAGAATGAGCAGTTCTTC. Its protein product is CATLAGGKNEQFF.